Below, 18 T cell receptor beta chains from the same sample are listed, as sequenced in a study of blood T cell repertoires in COVID-19. Libraries were prepared by immunoSEQ multiplex PCR; TCRdb keeps only in-frame clonotypes and omits some of them. The data hold approximately 74,000 clones, with 85% to 90% observed a single time. Sequencing was performed on peripheral blood. The receptors originated from a woman aged 55-69 years with acute or convalescent COVID-19.

This clone appeared once. The chain links TRBV12-3 or TRBV12-4 to TRBJ1-2, with D uncertain. Trimming took 3 bases from V and 8 from J, leaving 10 bases between them. The CDR3 has 12 amino acids. CDR3 residues: CASSLERAGYTF. The CDR3 region has the DNA TGTGCCAGCAGTTTGGAGAGGGCCGGCTACACCTTC.

The CDR3 DNA reads as TGTGCCAGCAGCGTAGCTAGCGGAGGCACCGGGGAGCTGTTTTTT. The encoded protein is CASSVASGGTGELFF. The gene calls are TRBV9 and TRBJ2-2; 7 bases match TRBD2. With V trimmed by 0 bases and J by 4 bases, 3 bases remained unmatched. The length of the CDR3 is 15 residues. Germline V lookup: CDR1 SGDLS, CDR2 YYNGEE.

The chain carries TRBV5-1 and TRBJ1-2; 8 positions match TRBD1. This CDR3 region has 14 residues. With V trimmed by 4 bases and J by 4 bases, 6 bases remained unmatched. Germline CDR1 and CDR2: SGHRS and YFSETQ. CDR3 residues: CASSPWTGSYGYTF. The CDR3, as DNA: TGCGCCAGCAGCCCTTGGACAGGGAGCTATGGCTACACCTTC.

The gene calls are TRBV2 and TRBJ1-3, with 8 bases fitting TRBD1. Per the germline V gene, CDR1 is SNHLY and CDR2 is FYNNEI. The ends lost 2 bases at V and 3 bases at J; junction bases unmatched: 3. This CDR3 is 15 amino acids long. CDR3 region: CASSESRGLGNTIYF. CDR3 in DNA: TGTGCCAGCAGTGAAAGCAGGGGGCTTGGAAACACCATATATTTT.

In its sample, this clone was seen a few times. The chain uses TRBV6-2 or TRBV6-3 and TRBJ1-1; the D gene is possibly TRBD1 (6 bases). With 4 bases removed from V and 6 bases from J, the gap between germline ends came to 9 bases. Germline V gives CDR1 MNHEY, CDR2 SVGEGT. This CDR3 has 12 amino acids. The CDR3 reads CASSWGRAEAFF. CDR3 DNA sequence: TGTGCCAGCAGTTGGGGGCGGGCTGAAGCTTTCTTT.

This rearrangement joins TRBV5-1 to TRBJ2-1; TRBD1 matches at 7 bases. CDR1 is SGHRS, CDR2 YFSETQ, per germline. Trimming at V came to 3 bases and at J to 5 bases, leaving 11 bases not matched to a gene. This CDR3 comprises 16 residues. This CDR3 is CASSYQRGQTNNEQFF. The CDR3 nucleotides read TGCGCCAGCAGCTATCAAAGGGGACAGACAAACAATGAGCAGTTCTTC.

The chain joins TRBV12-3 or TRBV12-4 to TRBJ2-1; D is undetermined. The length of the CDR3 is 11 residues. V was cut by 1 base and J by 10 bases, with 5 bases left in between. CDR3 sequence: CASSLGVEQFF. The DNA for the CDR3 is TGTGCCAGCAGTTTAGGCGTCGAGCAGTTCTTC.

V is TRBV3-1 (or the pseudogene TRBV3-2) and J is TRBJ2-3; D is uncertain. Trimming left V 2 bases short and J 6 bases short, with 9 bases between. Germline V gene sequence: CDR1 LGHDT, CDR2 YNNKEL (reference sequence). The CDR3 runs 13 residues. The CDR3 protein is CASSQSRVDTQYF. CDR3 nucleotides: TGTGCCAGCAGCCAAAGCCGGGTGGATACGCAGTATTTT.

The chain has TRBV19 and TRBJ2-2; 12 bases align to TRBD1. J was trimmed by 8 bases and V by 6 bases; bases with no gene match: 4. Per the germline V gene, CDR1 is LNHDA and CDR2 is SQIVND (reference sequence). The CDR3 spans 14 residues. The CDR3 sequence: CASSGTGGRGELFF. The CDR3 DNA is TGTGCCAGTAGCGGGACAGGGGGCAGAGGGGAGCTGTTTTTT.

The V and J genes are TRBV7-8 and TRBJ1-3, with D perhaps TRBD1 (6 bases). The CDR3 runs to 14 residues. The V end was cut by 5 bases, the J end by 5 bases, with 13 bases between. CDR1 and CDR2 from the germline V gene are SGHVS and FQNEAQ. CDR3 sequence: CASSPDRWRNTIYF. CDR3 in DNA: TGTGCCAGCAGCCCCGACAGGTGGAGAAACACCATATATTTT.

The chain combines TRBV6-5 with TRBJ2-7; D is ambiguous. CDR1 is MNHEY, CDR2 SVGAGI, per germline. This CDR3 comprises 10 residues. The V end was cut by 8 bases, the J end by 3 bases, with 5 bases between. The CDR3, as DNA: TGTGCCAGCGGCCTCTACGAGCAGTACGTC. As protein: CASGLYEQYV.

The J gene is TRBJ2-1, the V gene TRBV5-1; TRBD1 agrees at 7 bases. This CDR3 region has 14 residues. V dropped 0 bases and J dropped 8; count of bases not matched to a gene: 5. Germline V gene lookup returns CDR1 SGHRS and CDR2 YFSETQ. In DNA, the CDR3 is TGCGCCAGCAGCTTGGACAGGGGTCACGATGAGCAGTTCTTC. It is translated as CASSLDRGHDEQFF.

The rearrangement links TRBV6-2 or TRBV6-3 to TRBJ1-1; TRBD1 matches 7 bases. Trimming cost V 6 bases and J 1 base; bases outside gene matches: 20. CDR1 and CDR2 (germline): MNHEY, SVGEGT. This CDR3 is built from 19 residues. The CDR3 DNA follows: TGTGCCAGCAGCCCCAAGCCTTCCCGGGACAGTTGGACGAACACTGAAGCTTTCTTT. Encoded protein: CASSPKPSRDSWTNTEAFF.

The chain combines TRBV6-4 with TRBJ2-1, with TRBD1 identical over 7 bases. V lost 6 bases, J lost 4 bases, and 9 bases stayed unmatched. This CDR3 contains 15 residues. The germline V gene encodes CDR1 MRHNA and CDR2 SNTAGT. CDR3 in amino acids: CASRTRDSPYNEQFF. CDR3 nucleotide sequence: TGTGCCAGCAGGACACGGGACAGCCCTTACAATGAGCAGTTCTTC.

The chain combines TRBV19 with TRBJ1-3; possible D gene TRBD1, 5 bases. From germline, CDR1 is LNHDA and CDR2 SQIVND (reference sequence). CDR3 length equals 14 residues. Trimming pared 5 bases from V and 8 bases from J, leaving 16 bases between. The CDR3 nucleotides read TGTGCCAGTAGTGAAGGGGCTGGCGAAGACACCATATATTTT. It specifies CASSEGAGEDTIYF.

This chain links TRBV6-5 with TRBJ1-2, with D tentatively TRBD1 (6 bases). Trimming left V 7 bases short and J 7 bases short, with 19 bases between. The germline V gene has CDR1 MNHEY and CDR2 SVGAGI. The CDR3 extends over 14 amino acids. The CDR3 nucleotides are TGTGCCAGCACTCCCAGTGGGGGGGCAAGTGGCTACACCTTC. Residues: CASTPSGGASGYTF.

V usage is TRBV9 and J usage is TRBJ2-3; maybe TRBD2 (5 bases). Looked up from germline, CDR1 is SGDLS and CDR2 is YYNGEE. Trimming removed 5 bases at V and 7 bases at J, with 17 bases between. The CDR3 has 14 amino acids. CDR3 amino acids: CASSIDPSGNTQYF. The CDR3 nucleotides are TGTGCCAGCAGTATAGACCCCTCCGGGAATACGCAGTATTTT.

The chain employs TRBV7-9 and TRBJ2-7; 7 bases align to TRBD1. Germline V gene data show CDR1 as SEHNR and CDR2 as FQNEAQ (reference sequence). Trimming at V came to 5 bases and at J to 5 bases, leaving 3 bases not matched to a gene. The CDR3 totals 12 residues. Here the CDR3 DNA reads TGTGCCAGCAGCCGTGACAGGGACGAGCAGTACGTC. It encodes CASSRDRDEQYV.